The clone carrying this T cell receptor (beta chain) turned up a few times. The entry originates in a study of T-cell reconstitution after alpha-beta-depleted transplantation in children. TCRbeta library construction was performed incorporating unique molecular identifiers. Using its own MiXCR run on the PCR reads, TCRdb lists one record per CDR3 protein. The repertoire holds about 250,000 distinct CDR3 sequences, roughly a quarter seen once, with 4.8% in the top ten. Germline V gives CDR1 LGHDT, CDR2 YNNKEL (reference sequence). The CDR3 is 15 residues long. Deletions cut 1 base from V and 9 bases from J, with 16 bases between.

The J gene is TRBJ2-1, the V gene TRBV3-1; D is ambiguous. The sample here was PBMCs, mostly from graft donor cells, taken 360 days after TCRalphabeta/CD19-depleted stem cell transplant. The receptor's source is a female patient younger than 10 who had a stem cell transplant for congenital amegakaryocytic thrombocytopenia, so the T cells may come from the graft donor. The chain's CDR3 is CASSQGPVQVGEQFF. Written as DNA, the CDR3 is TGTGCCAGCAGCCAAGGACCCGTGCAGGTGGGTGAGCAGTTCTTC.